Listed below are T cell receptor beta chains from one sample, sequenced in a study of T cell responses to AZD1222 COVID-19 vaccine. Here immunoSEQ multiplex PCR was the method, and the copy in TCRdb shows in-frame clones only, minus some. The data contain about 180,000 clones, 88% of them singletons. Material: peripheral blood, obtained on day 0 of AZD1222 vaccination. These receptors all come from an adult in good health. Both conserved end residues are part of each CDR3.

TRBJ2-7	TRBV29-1	CSVIRDGHYEQYF
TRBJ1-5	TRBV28	CASSLDRGNGQPQHF
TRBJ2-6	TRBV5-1	CASSRTGTGANVLTF
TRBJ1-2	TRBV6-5	CASSYSGPDGYTF
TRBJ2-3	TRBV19	CASSRGLALSTDTQYF
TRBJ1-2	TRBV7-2	CASSPTPTGGYTF
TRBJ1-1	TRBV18	CASSRGGNTEAFF
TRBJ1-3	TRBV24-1	CATTDTRDSGNTIYF
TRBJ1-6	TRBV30	CAGARPTGENSPLHF
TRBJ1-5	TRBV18	CASSRQFGEPQHF
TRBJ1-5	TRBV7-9	CAPGSFGKAPQPQHF
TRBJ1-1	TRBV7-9	CASSGTEWNTEAFF
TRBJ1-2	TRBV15	CATSRVGPGAHYGYTF
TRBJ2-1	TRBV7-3	CASSPQTGTGRNEQFF
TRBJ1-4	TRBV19	CASSTGQARNEKLFF
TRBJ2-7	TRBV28	CASQPGGRGRSPQYF
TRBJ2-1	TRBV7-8	CASSYAGTRVRNEQFF
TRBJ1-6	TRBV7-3	CASSLWVSLDSPLHF
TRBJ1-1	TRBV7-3	CASSFGDRRNTEAFF
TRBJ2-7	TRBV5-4	CASSPSGTYEQYF
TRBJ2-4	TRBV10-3	CAIRGPGENIQYF
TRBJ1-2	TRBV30	CAWSVERDYGYTF
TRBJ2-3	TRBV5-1	CASSDSGGPDTQYF
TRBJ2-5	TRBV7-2	CASSFGRKETQYF
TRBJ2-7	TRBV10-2	CASSMDGYEQYF
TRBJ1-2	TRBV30	CAWSADPRYYGYTF
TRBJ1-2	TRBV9	CASSVDRTGGGGYTF
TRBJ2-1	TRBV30	CAWRRGTGSYNEQFF
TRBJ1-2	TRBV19	CASSSRTGPANYGYTF
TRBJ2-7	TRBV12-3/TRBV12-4	CASSLGGSYEQYF
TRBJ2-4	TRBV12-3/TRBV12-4	CASTHRSIHLQYF
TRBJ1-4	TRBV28	CASSSREKLFF
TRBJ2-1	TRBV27	CASSAFNEQFF
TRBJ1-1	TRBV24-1	CATSDRQGWAFF
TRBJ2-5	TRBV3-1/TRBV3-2	CASSQRSVETQYF
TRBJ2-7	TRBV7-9	CASSSSLGGREQYF
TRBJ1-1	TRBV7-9	CASSLGPTGVDTEAFF
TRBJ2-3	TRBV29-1	CSVLTGASNTQYF
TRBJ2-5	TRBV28	CASSFYDKSFRETQYF
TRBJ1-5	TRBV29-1	CSVITQVNQPQHF
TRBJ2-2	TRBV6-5	CASSSRPTGTGELFF
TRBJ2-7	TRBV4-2	CASSQDRALSSYEQYF
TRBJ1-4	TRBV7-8	CASSLLTTNEKLFF
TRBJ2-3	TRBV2	CASSLASTDTQYF
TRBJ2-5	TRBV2	CASRMDRTQETQYF
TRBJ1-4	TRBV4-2	CARGAELFF
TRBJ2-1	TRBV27	CASRHTSDLSDNEQFF
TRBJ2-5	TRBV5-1	CASSLGPGQGGETQYF
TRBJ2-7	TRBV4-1	CASSWSRDPNRYEQYF
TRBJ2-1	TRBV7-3	CASSIGTRSSYNEQFF